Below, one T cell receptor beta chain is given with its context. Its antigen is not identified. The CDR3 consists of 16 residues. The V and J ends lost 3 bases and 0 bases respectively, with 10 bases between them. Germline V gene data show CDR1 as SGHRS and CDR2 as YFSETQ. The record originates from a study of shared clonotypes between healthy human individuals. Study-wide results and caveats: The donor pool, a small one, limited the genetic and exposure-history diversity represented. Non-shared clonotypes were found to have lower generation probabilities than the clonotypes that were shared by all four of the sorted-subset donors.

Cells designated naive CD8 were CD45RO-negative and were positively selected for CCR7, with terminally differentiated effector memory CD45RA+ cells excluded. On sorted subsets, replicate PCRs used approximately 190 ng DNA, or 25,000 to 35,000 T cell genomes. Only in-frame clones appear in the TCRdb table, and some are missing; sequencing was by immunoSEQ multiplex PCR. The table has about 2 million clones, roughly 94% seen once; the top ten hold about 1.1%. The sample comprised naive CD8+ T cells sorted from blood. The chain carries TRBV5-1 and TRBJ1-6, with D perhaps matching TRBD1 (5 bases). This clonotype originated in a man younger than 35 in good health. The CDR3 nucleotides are TGCGCCAGCAGCTCGGACACCAACTCCTATAATTCACCCCTCCACTTT. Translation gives CASSSDTNSYNSPLHF.